This T cell receptor (beta chain) was observed in a study of radiotherapy plus CTLA-4 blockade in lung cancer. Findings of the study overall: There was expansion of tumor-derived TCR clones in blood after radiotherapy plus ipilimumab. According to reports, early shifts in blood T cell clones, alongside interferon-beta, forecast response most accurately.

Trimming pared 9 bases from V and 1 base from J, leaving 15 bases between. The CDR3 runs to 14 residues. CDR1 is MNHEY and CDR2 is SMNVEV in the germline V gene (reference sequence). This table comes from immunoSEQ multiplex PCR, and its TCRdb copy is limited to in-frame clones, with some not included. The sample has some 50,000 clones, approximately 76% seen once. Details on this clone: The target antigen is unknown.

The source material was peripheral blood, sampled from a patient treated with radiotherapy plus ipilimumab. The chain carries TRBV27 and TRBJ1-1; TRBD1 is a possible D gene (6 bases). This TCR derives from a human donor with non-small cell lung cancer who had stable disease on radiotherapy plus ipilimumab. The CDR3: CASRRWTENTEAFF. The CDR3 coding sequence is TGTGCCAGTCGGAGATGGACAGAGAACACTGAAGCTTTCTTT.